This T cell receptor (beta chain) was sequenced during a study of T cells in Graves' hyperthyroidism and ophthalmopathy. Amplification yielded TCR beta CDR3 regions, with RNA transcripts as the source. The TCR CDR3 was amplified in a first-round RT-PCR using the HTBI primer set. TCRdb re-derived calls from the multiplex PCR reads in MiXCR, one entry per CDR3 protein. Of 300,000 to 450,000 distinct CDR3 sequences in the sample, approximately 12% are singletons; the top ten hold less than 25%. Germline V gives CDR1 KGHSY, CDR2 FQNENV. This CDR3 is built from 14 residues. V gave up 1 base and J gave up 4 bases, with 10 bases separating them.

This sequence originates from a man under 40 with Graves' hyperthyroidism that later progressed to Graves' ophthalmopathy. The rearrangement joins TRBV16 to TRBJ1-1; perhaps TRBD1 as D (5 bases). Sequencing used blood. The CDR3 is CASSQWGGVTEAFF. CDR3 nucleotide sequence: TGTGCCAGCAGCCAATGGGGGGGTGTCACTGAAGCTTTCTTT.